A selection of T cell receptor beta chains follows, all from one sample in a study of radiation and T cells in renal cell carcinoma. Libraries were prepared by immunoSEQ multiplex PCR; TCRdb keeps only in-frame clonotypes and omits some of them. The sample has some 97,000 clones, roughly 84% seen once. The sample was blood, taken from a patient whose treatment included radiotherapy and nephrectomy. All receptors come from a man aged 55 to 70 with renal cell carcinoma. Both conserved end residues are part of each CDR3. The order of the fields is clone size, D gene, V gene, J gene, CDR3 protein, CDR3 DNA. D genes are given only for firm matches. Expanded clones are given a class, and other clones once, few, many or no size at all.

-,TRBD2,TRBV4-1,TRBJ2-7,CASSQTSGAPYEQYF,TGCGCCAGCAGCCAAACTAGCGGGGCTCCCTACGAGCAGTACTTC
-,-,TRBV29-1,TRBJ1-1,CSVERNTEAFF,TGCAGCGTTGAACGAAACACTGAAGCTTTCTTT
few,TRBD1,TRBV7-2,TRBJ2-7,CASSHSGWGTASYEQYF,TGTGCCAGCAGCCACTCGGGCTGGGGGACAGCGTCCTACGAGCAGTACTTC
-,TRBD1,TRBV27,TRBJ2-4,CASSGSPRGWGNIQYF,TGTGCCAGCAGTGGCAGCCCCAGGGGGTGGGGAAACATTCAGTACTTC
-,-,TRBV9,TRBJ2-1,CASSRDGGEGYNEQFF,TGTGCCAGCAGCAGAGACGGGGGAGAGGGGTACAATGAGCAGTTCTTC
-,TRBD2,TRBV10-1,TRBJ2-2,CASKASGSGELFF,TGCGCCAGCAAAGCTAGCGGGAGCGGGGAGCTGTTTTTT
-,-,TRBV9,TRBJ2-1,CASSPGGGEAIFRVF,TGTGCCAGCAGCCCCGGCGGAGGGGAGGCGATTTTCAGGGTCTTC
-,-,TRBV28,TRBJ1-5,CASRPWRGWQPQHF,TGTGCCAGCAGACCGTGGCGGGGCTGGCAGCCCCAGCATTTT
-,-,TRBV10-3,TRBJ2-2,CAISESPSKPGELFF,TGTGCCATCAGTGAGTCGCCTAGTAAGCCCGGGGAGCTGTTTTTT
-,-,TRBV10-1,TRBJ2-2,CASALEPTGELFF,TGCGCCAGCGCGTTGGAGCCCACCGGGGAGCTGTTTTTT
-,-,TRBV4-2,TRBJ2-3,CASSQDGADSTDTQYF,TGTGCCAGCAGCCAAGACGGCGCGGATAGCACAGATACGCAGTATTTT
once,-,TRBV10-3,TRBJ2-2,CAIRGQGGADTGELFF,TGTGCCATCAGGGGGCAGGGTGGGGCTGACACCGGGGAGCTGTTTTTT
-,-,TRBV7-9,TRBJ2-3,CASSLLADTQYF,TGTGCCAGCAGCTTACTGGCGGATACGCAGTATTTT
-,-,TRBV2,TRBJ2-3,CASKGDTDTQYF,TGTGCCAGCAAGGGAGACACAGATACGCAGTATTTT
-,-,TRBV5-8,TRBJ2-5,CASSLETGLTETQYF,TGTGCCAGCAGCTTGGAAACAGGGCTTACGGAGACCCAGTACTTC
-,TRBD2,TRBV7-9,TRBJ2-2,CASSFTTVSGVGELFF,TGTGCCAGCAGCTTTACGACAGTTAGCGGGGTCGGGGAGCTGTTTTTT
many,-,TRBV7-2,TRBJ1-1,CASSPYTGSTEAFF,TGTGCCAGCAGCCCGTATACAGGGAGCACTGAAGCTTTCTTT
few,-,TRBV11-1,TRBJ2-1,CASSLPGPYNEQFF,TGTGCCAGCAGCTTACCGGGACCTTACAATGAGCAGTTCTTC
-,-,TRBV7-2,TRBJ2-2,CASSPRFAGELFF,TGTGCCAGCAGCCCCCGGTTTGCCGGGGAGCTGTTTTTT
-,-,TRBV4-1,TRBJ1-1,CASSQEGLSNTEAFF,TGCGCCAGCAGCCAAGAAGGATTATCGAACACTGAAGCTTTCTTT
-,TRBD1,TRBV10-3,TRBJ1-1,CAIAEVPGQGSAEAFF,TGTGCCATCGCCGAAGTCCCGGGACAGGGGAGCGCTGAAGCTTTCTTT
-,-,TRBV4-1,TRBJ1-1,CASSHTDGQPNTEAFF,TGCGCCAGCAGCCACACGGATGGACAGCCGAACACTGAAGCTTTCTTT
-,-,TRBV5-1,TRBJ2-7,CASRQSERSYEQYF,TGCGCCAGCCGCCAGTCGGAGCGCTCCTACGAGCAGTACTTC
-,TRBD2,TRBV27,TRBJ2-1,CASSSQLAGEGYNEQFF,TGTGCCAGCAGTTCGCAACTAGCGGGAGAGGGTTACAATGAGCAGTTCTTC
-,-,TRBV12-5,TRBJ2-7,CASGLVSLGDYEQYF,TGTGCTAGTGGTTTGGTAAGCCTAGGAGACTACGAGCAGTACTTC
-,-,TRBV6-1,TRBJ1-3,CAAIPGPPDTIYF,TGTGCAGCTATCCCCGGCCCTCCGGACACCATATATTTT
-,TRBD2,TRBV28,TRBJ2-7,CASRPSGRDVNEQYF,TGTGCCAGCAGACCTAGCGGGAGAGACGTGAACGAGCAGTACTTC
once,-,TRBV7-3,TRBJ2-3,CASSPGLSGHTDTQYF,TGTGCCAGCAGCCCTGGACTGAGCGGGCACACAGATACGCAGTATTTT
once,TRBD2,TRBV5-1,TRBJ2-7,CASSLAASGRTGEQYF,TGCGCCAGCAGCTTGGCGGCTAGCGGGAGGACGGGCGAGCAGTACTTC
few,-,TRBV11-2,TRBJ2-1,CASSLVGGSYNEQFF,TGTGCCAGCAGCTTAGTTGGAGGTTCCTACAATGAGCAGTTCTTC
-,TRBD2,TRBV2,TRBJ2-3,CASSEGTSRDYTDTQYF,TGTGCCAGCAGTGAGGGGACTAGCCGCGATTACACAGATACGCAGTATTTT
-,TRBD1,TRBV10-3,TRBJ1-1,CAISGTGGVGNTEAFF,TGTGCCATCAGCGGGACAGGGGGAGTGGGGAACACTGAAGCTTTCTTT
-,-,TRBV28,TRBJ2-7,CASSPYPGTLTSYEQYF,TGTGCCAGCAGCCCTTATCCCGGGACGCTCACCTCCTACGAGCAGTACTTC
-,-,TRBV28,TRBJ1-1,CASSPSTEPVEAFF,TGTGCCAGCAGTCCCTCGACAGAGCCCGTTGAAGCTTTCTTT
-,-,TRBV27,TRBJ2-2,CASSFTANTGELFF,TGTGCCAGCAGTTTTACAGCTAACACCGGGGAGCTGTTTTTT
-,-,TRBV28,TRBJ1-5,CASSFRIRGQPQHF,TGTGCCAGCAGTTTTCGGATACGGGGTCAGCCCCAGCATTTT
few,-,TRBV9,TRBJ2-1,CASSVAGVSWNEQFF,TGTGCCAGCAGCGTAGCCGGTGTTAGCTGGAATGAGCAGTTCTTC
-,-,TRBV27,TRBJ1-1,CASSSPSLFPEAFF,TGTGCCAGCAGTTCGCCGAGTTTATTCCCTGAAGCTTTCTTT
-,-,TRBV6-1,TRBJ2-3,CASREGRATTDTQYF,TGTGCCAGCAGGGAGGGCAGGGCCACCACAGATACGCAGTATTTT
-,-,TRBV6-1,TRBJ2-7,CASNRLYYEQYF,TGTGCCAGCAACAGGCTATACTACGAGCAGTACTTC
-,TRBD2,TRBV27,TRBJ2-7,CASSPYWGLAGNYEQYF,TGTGCCAGCAGTCCTTATTGGGGCCTAGCGGGAAACTACGAGCAGTACTTC
-,-,TRBV27,TRBJ2-3,CASRELGSLSTDTQYF,TGTGCCAGCAGGGAGTTAGGTTCCCTTTCCACAGATACGCAGTATTTT
-,TRBD1,TRBV19,TRBJ2-1,CASSGTGVRISYNEQFF,TGTGCCAGTAGTGGTACAGGGGTACGAATCTCCTACAATGAGCAGTTCTTC
-,TRBD1,TRBV27,TRBJ1-1,CASSPIRGYDMNTEAFF,TGTGCCAGCAGCCCTATCAGGGGGTACGACATGAACACTGAAGCTTTCTTT
-,-,TRBV19,TRBJ1-5,CASSIRQNNQPQHF,TGTGCCAGTAGTATAAGGCAGAACAATCAGCCCCAGCATTTT
-,-,TRBV12-5,TRBJ2-1,CASGLDRGLYNEQFF,TGTGCTAGTGGTTTGGACCGAGGCCTTTACAATGAGCAGTTCTTC
-,-,TRBV15,TRBJ1-1,CATSRGLGGEAFF,TGTGCCACCAGCAGAGGACTCGGGGGGGAAGCTTTCTTT
-,-,TRBV19,TRBJ2-5,CASSKVGRQGQETQYF,TGTGCCAGTAGTAAAGTGGGGCGCCAAGGCCAAGAGACCCAGTACTTC
-,-,TRBV7-7,TRBJ2-2,CASSTRLASAGTGELFF,TGTGCCAGCAGCACAAGGTTGGCTAGCGCTGGTACCGGGGAGCTGTTTTTT
-,TRBD1,TRBV7-6,TRBJ2-7,CASSVGNRGFSYEQYF,TGTGCCAGCAGCGTAGGGAACAGGGGATTCTCCTACGAGCAGTACTTC
-,-,TRBV6-1,TRBJ2-3,CASSEAGTSLSTDTQYF,TGTGCCAGCAGTGAAGCCGGAACTAGCCTTAGCACAGATACGCAGTATTTT
-,-,TRBV19,TRBJ1-5,CASSITGGGNQPQHF,TGTGCCAGTAGTATAACGGGTGGCGGCAATCAGCCCCAGCATTTT
-,TRBD2,TRBV7-2,TRBJ2-3,CASSLAAGDHTDTQYF,TGTGCCAGCAGCTTAGCTGCGGGAGATCATACAGATACGCAGTATTTT
-,-,TRBV28,TRBJ2-5,CASSSPPPETQYF,TGTGCCAGCAGTTCCCCTCCCCCAGAGACCCAGTACTTC